The clone carrying this T cell receptor (beta chain) was seen a single time. Its antigen is not known. This CDR3 spans 13 amino acids. V lost 3 bases to trimming and J lost 0 bases, with 6 bases between them. CDR1 and CDR2 from the germline V gene are GTSNPN and SVGIG (reference sequence). Of the isolated RNA, all was reverse transcribed, and so the sequenced material was expressed TCRB transcripts. The table came from immunoSEQ multiplex PCR; TCRdb's copy has only in-frame clones and leaves some out. The repertoire has under 250,000 clones, 25% to 30% of them found once; the top ten carry roughly 4.1%. The sample comes from a study of beta chain features in type 1 diabetes. Study conclusions and caveats: It was among patients, rather than healthy donors, that naive, central memory and Treg TCRB repertoires appeared more similar.

The sequence was obtained from a man aged 25-45 years in good health. The gene calls are TRBV30 and TRBJ1-5, with D uncertain. The specimen sequenced was central memory CD4+ T cells from blood. CDR3 amino acids: CAWSGNSNQPQHF. The CDR3 DNA is TGTGCCTGGAGCGGCAATAGCAATCAGCCCCAGCATTTT.